This TCR beta chain was captured by sequencing in a study of T cells in Graves' hyperthyroidism and ophthalmopathy. About the study: Initial diagnosis, before any treatment, was when peripheral blood was collected.

This clonotype came up many times. The antigen is not known. General study findings and limits: Before onset, by a median of around 6.4 months, the model predicted ophthalmopathy.

Source material for PBMCs was around 10 ml fresh peripheral blood. The CDR3 sequence is 12 residues long. Germline lookup yields CDR1 SEHNR and CDR2 FQNEAQ (reference sequence). V lost 5 bases to trimming and J lost 6 bases, with 10 bases between them. Amplification of TCR beta CDR3 regions was performed using RNA transcripts as template. During a first-round RT-PCR of the TCR CDR3, the HTBI primer set was used. Via MiXCR, TCRdb re-called the multiplex PCR reads, giving one row per CDR3 protein. The table has under 350,000 distinct CDR3 sequences, roughly a fifth seen once; the top ten hold around 45%.

The sequencing input was blood. This sequence originates from a woman in her fifties or sixties with Graves' hyperthyroidism. The chain has TRBV7-9 and TRBJ1-1; D call uncertain. The chain's CDR3 is CASSRSNSEAFF. For the CDR3, the DNA is TGTGCCAGCAGCCGATCCAATTCTGAAGCTTTCTTT.